Shown below are 13 T cell receptor beta chains from a single sample sequenced in a study of blood T cell repertoires in COVID-19. Measured with immunoSEQ multiplex PCR; TCRdb has only the in-frame clones, and not every one. Here the sample spans roughly 380,000 clones, about 92% being singletons. The sequenced sample was peripheral blood. All receptors derive from a woman aged 55-69 years with COVID-19, enrolled during active disease.

The V gene is TRBV12-5, the J gene TRBJ1-1; no definite D call. The CDR3 covers 13 residues. The germline V gene encodes CDR1 LGHNT and CDR2 FRNRAP. The V and J ends lost 3 bases and 6 bases respectively, with 11 bases between them. CDR3 protein: CASGLRGSAEAFF. The CDR3 DNA sequence: TGTGCTAGTGGTTTAAGAGGAAGCGCTGAAGCTTTCTTT.

V gene TRBV14 combines with J gene TRBJ2-5; 10 bases line up with TRBD1. CDR1 is SGHDN, CDR2 FVKESK, per germline. V was pared by 6 bases and J by 4 bases, with 8 bases of the junction left unmatched. There are 15 residues in the CDR3. CDR3 nucleotides: TGTGCCAGCAGACCGGACAGGGGGTATAGAGAGACCCAGTACTTC. Amino acid sequence: CASRPDRGYRETQYF. Variable domain in full (rest from reference TRBV14 and TRBJ2-5): EAGVTQFPSHSVIEKGQTVTLRCDPISGHDNLYWYRRVMGKEIKFLLHFVKESKQDESGMPNNRFLAERTGGTYSTLKVQPAELEDSGVYFCASRPDRGYRETQYFGPGTRLLVL.

V usage is TRBV19 and J usage is TRBJ1-6; D is possibly TRBD1 (6 bases). Germline-derived CDR1 and CDR2 are LNHDA and SQIVND (reference sequence). The CDR3 runs 15 residues. Trimming left V 0 bases short and J 10 bases short, with 13 bases between. The CDR3 region has the DNA TGTGCCAGTAGTATAGACAGGGGACCAGAGTCACCCCTCCACTTT. Translated: CASSIDRGPESPLHF.

The V and J genes are TRBV28 and TRBJ1-4; D gene ambiguous. Trimming removed 6 bases at V and 2 bases at J, with 16 bases between. This CDR3 is built from 16 residues. Germline loops: CDR1 MDHEN, CDR2 SYDVKM. In nucleotides, the CDR3 is TGTGCCAGCAGGTCCCTAACCGCTTGGACTAATGAAAAACTGTTTTTT. Translation: CASRSLTAWTNEKLFF.

This clone came up once. This sequence joins TRBV4-2 and TRBJ1-2; D gene unclear. V lost 1 base to trimming and J lost 0 bases, with 18 bases between them. From germline, CDR1 is LGHNA and CDR2 YNFKEQ. The CDR3 sequence is 18 residues long. CDR3 amino acids: CASSQGAALREPNYGYTF. CDR3 nucleotide sequence: TGTGCCAGCAGCCAAGGAGCGGCCTTAAGAGAGCCTAACTATGGCTACACCTTC.

The J gene is TRBJ1-4, the V gene TRBV24-1, with D perhaps TRBD1 (6 bases). CDR1 and CDR2 from the germline V gene are KGHDR and SFDVKD. CDR3 size: 12 residues. V lost 12 bases and J 8 bases, leaving 15 bases between the germline ends. The CDR3 is CALGGDKEKLFF. DNA for the CDR3: TGTGCCCTGGGAGGGGACAAAGAAAAACTGTTTTTT.

V and J are TRBV6-9 and TRBJ1-4, with D possibly being TRBD1 (6 bases). Germline CDR1 is MNHGY and CDR2 is SVAAGI. V lost 6 bases to trimming and J lost 0 bases, with 23 bases between them. The CDR3 length is 19 residues. For the CDR3, the DNA is TGTGCCAGCAGAGAGACCGGGAGGGGGAGGGTTCCAACTAATGAAAAACTGTTTTTT. Amino acids: CASRETGRGRVPTNEKLFF.

The genes are TRBV5-6 and TRBJ1-1; no clear D. Per germline, CDR1 SGHDT and CDR2 YYEEEE. V gave up 2 bases and J gave up 2 bases, with 4 bases separating them. This CDR3 contains 12 residues. This chain's CDR3 is CASSFPNTEAFF. DNA for the CDR3: TGTGCCAGCAGCTTCCCAAACACTGAAGCTTTCTTT.

The chain recombines TRBV6-5 with TRBJ1-2, with 7 bases fitting TRBD1. CDR3 length equals 14 residues. Germline V lookup: CDR1 MNHEY, CDR2 SVGAGI. The V segment lost 0 bases and the J segment 2 bases; nucleotides outside the gene matches: 0. Here the CDR3 DNA reads TGTGCCAGCAGTTACTCGGACAGGAACTATGGCTACACCTTC. Translating gives CASSYSDRNYGYTF.

This chain links TRBV7-7 with TRBJ1-2; D possibly corresponds to TRBD1 (5 bases). This CDR3 spans 15 amino acids. Germline-derived CDR1 and CDR2 are SSHAT and FNYEAQ (reference sequence). Trimming removed 0 bases at V and 4 bases at J, with 12 bases between. The CDR3 nucleotides read TGTGCCAGCAGCTTAGCCAAACAGGACCCCTATGGCTACACCTTC. As protein: CASSLAKQDPYGYTF.

The chain's CDR3 is CASSRDRGRNQPQHF. DNA of the CDR3: TGTGCCAGCAGTCGGGACAGGGGAAGGAATCAGCCCCAGCATTTT. The chain employs TRBV2 and TRBJ1-5; 10 positions agree with TRBD1. The CDR3 spans 15 residues. After removal of 5 bases from V and 4 bases from J, the junction contained 5 bases not matched to a gene. Germline V gives CDR1 SNHLY, CDR2 FYNNEI.

The V and J genes are TRBV15 and TRBJ2-7; D remains ambiguous. CDR3 length equals 12 residues. In germline, CDR1 is LNHNV, CDR2 YYDKDF (reference sequence). V was trimmed by 0 bases and J by 3 bases, leaving 3 bases between them. Here the CDR3 reads CATSRDYYEQYF. DNA for the CDR3: TGTGCCACCAGCAGAGATTACTACGAGCAGTACTTC.

The V and J genes are TRBV29-1 and TRBJ2-7; maybe TRBD2 (6 bases). CDR3 length: 14 amino acids. Trimming removed 2 bases at V and 8 bases at J, with 19 bases between. Germline CDR1 is SQVTM and CDR2 is ANQGSEA. CDR3 residues: CSVEYRTSSRQQYF. The DNA of the CDR3 is TGCAGCGTTGAATATCGAACTAGCAGCCGCCAGCAGTACTTC.